The entry below gives a single T cell receptor beta chain sequence along with its context. Its specificity is not known. Via 5' RACE with UMI labels, TRB cDNA libraries were prepared. Reanalyzing the 5' RACE reads, TCRdb keeps one entry per CDR3 protein, without DNA. Its table records more than 6,000 distinct CDR3 sequences. Germline V gene data show CDR1 as MNHEY and CDR2 as SVGEGT. This CDR3 contains 15 residues. This record comes from a study of CXCR3-negative and CXCR3-positive naive CD8 T cells. Study background: Summed over all libraries, TRB reads came to roughly 140 million, with about 1.5 +/- 0.3 million per library.

The study, taken as a whole, reports: Both of the naive subsets showed about the same high diversity, but memory CD8+ cells had much less.

The sequencing input was naive CXCR3- CD8+ T cells from blood. The subset here: CD45RO-CCR7+CD27+CD95- naive CD8+ T cells lacking CXCR3 (TNR3-). The gene calls are TRBV6-2 or TRBV6-3 and TRBJ1-2. The TCR comes from a human donor in good health. Some clones in this sample may be carry-over from other donors' samples. The CDR3: CASSYSQNSLYGYTF.